Here is one TCR beta chain with its context. This sample was included in a study of T cell changes during pregnancy in multiple sclerosis. Sequenced by immunoSEQ multiplex PCR; TCRdb stores in-frame clones only, minus some. Here the sample spans about 52,000 clones, more than 90% being singletons. The receptor was derived from a female donor with multiple sclerosis, enrolled in a pregnancy study. This sample comprised CD4+ T cells from peripheral blood mononuclear cells, obtained before pregnancy.

The CDR3 here is CSAINSEQFF. The DNA for the CDR3 is TGCAGTGCTATAAATTCGGAGCAGTTCTTC. The genes are TRBV20-1 and TRBJ2-1; D is ambiguous. Between the trimmed V and J ends, which lost 4 bases and 10 bases, there was a span of 8 bases. The CDR3 consists of 10 residues. Germline-derived CDR1 and CDR2 are DFQATT and SNEGSKA (reference sequence).